This T cell receptor beta chain is drawn from a study of cytotoxic CD8 clonotypes in ibrutinib-treated CLL. Study-wide results and limits: Clonality went up at ibrutinib response and then declined back toward baseline at progression. Clonality measured at baseline exceeded age-matched healthy donors, tracking circulating CD8+ T-cell counts.

The CDR3 consists of 17 residues. About this clone: Its antigen is undetermined.

TCRdb's table, derived via immunoSEQ multiplex PCR, lists solely in-frame clones and lacks some. The sample lists tens of thousands of clones; 68% were seen once. The clonotype was recovered from a human donor with chronic lymphocytic leukemia. Sequencing used PBMCs, obtained at disease progression, from a patient treated with ibrutinib. The chain is built from TRBV12-1 and TRBJ2-1; no check of the table's D call, TRBD2, against the DNA was made. TRBV12-1 is a pseudogene segment. The CDR3 region has the DNA TGTGCCAGCAGCTTTGGGACTAGCGGTTCCAGGTACAATGAGCAGTTCTTC. Its protein is CASSFGTSGSRYNEQFF.